This entry features one TCR beta chain sequence. Its antigen is not identified. The data stem from a study of identical twins. TCRdb re-analysed the 5' RACE reads in MiXCR, keeping a single row per CDR3 protein. The sample yields under 350,000 distinct CDR3 sequences, 8.5% to 9.5% seen once. Overall study results and limits: Possibly, invariant MAIT and iNKT cells partly confounded zero-insertion analyses. For out-of-frame beta sequences, excess twin sharing was weaker.

This CDR3 has 17 amino acids. With 0 bases clipped from V and 1 base from J, the junction kept 7 bases outside the gene matches. CDR1 and CDR2 from the germline V gene are DFQATT and SNEGSKA (reference sequence). These data were also reused for a study on yellow fever vaccine responses in identical twins.

The source is a woman between 18 and 30 years old in good health. The V and J genes are TRBV20-1 and TRBJ2-2; 8 bases line up with TRBD1. Sequenced material: CD8+ T cells sorted from blood. CDR3 region: CSARDSGGNRNTGELFF. DNA of the CDR3: TGCAGTGCTAGAGATTCAGGGGGCAATCGGAACACCGGGGAGCTGTTTTTT.